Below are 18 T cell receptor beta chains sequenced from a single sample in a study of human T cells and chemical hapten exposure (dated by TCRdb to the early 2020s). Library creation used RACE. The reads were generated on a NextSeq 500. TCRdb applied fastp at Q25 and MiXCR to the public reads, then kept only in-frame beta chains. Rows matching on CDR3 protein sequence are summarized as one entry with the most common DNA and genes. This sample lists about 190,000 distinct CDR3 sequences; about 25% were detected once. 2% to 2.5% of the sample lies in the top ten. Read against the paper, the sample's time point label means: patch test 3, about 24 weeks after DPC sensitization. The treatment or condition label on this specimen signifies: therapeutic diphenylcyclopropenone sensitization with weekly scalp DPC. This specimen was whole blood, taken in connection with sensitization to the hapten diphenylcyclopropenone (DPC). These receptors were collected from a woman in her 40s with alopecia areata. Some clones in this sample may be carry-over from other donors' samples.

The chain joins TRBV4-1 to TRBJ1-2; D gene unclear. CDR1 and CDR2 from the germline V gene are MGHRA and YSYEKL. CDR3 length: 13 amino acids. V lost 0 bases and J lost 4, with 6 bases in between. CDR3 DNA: TGCGCCAGCAGCCAAGAGAGCCGCTATGGCTACACCTTC. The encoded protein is CASSQESRYGYTF.

This CDR3 reads CASSWDSLTDTQYF. The CDR3 DNA is TGTGCCAGCAGTTGGGACAGTCTCACAGATACGCAGTATTTT. This chain links TRBV28 with TRBJ2-3, with 7 bases matching TRBD1. The CDR3 consists of 14 residues. Germline CDR1 reads MDHEN; CDR2 reads SYDVKM. V was clipped by 4 bases and J by 2 bases; unmatched bases: 3.

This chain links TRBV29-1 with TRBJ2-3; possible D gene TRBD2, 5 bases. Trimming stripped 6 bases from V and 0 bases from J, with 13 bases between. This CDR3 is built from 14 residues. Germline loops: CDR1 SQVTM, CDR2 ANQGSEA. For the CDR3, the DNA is TGCAGCGTGGCCGACGGGGAGAGCACAGATACGCAGTATTTT. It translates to CSVADGESTDTQYF.

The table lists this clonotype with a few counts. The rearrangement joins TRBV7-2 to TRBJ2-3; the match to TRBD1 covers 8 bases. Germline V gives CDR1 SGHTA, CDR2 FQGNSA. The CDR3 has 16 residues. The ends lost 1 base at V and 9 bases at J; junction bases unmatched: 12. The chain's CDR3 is CASSLGQGASFGTQYF. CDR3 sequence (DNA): TGTGCCAGCAGCTTAGGGCAGGGGGCTTCGTTCGGGACGCAGTATTTT.

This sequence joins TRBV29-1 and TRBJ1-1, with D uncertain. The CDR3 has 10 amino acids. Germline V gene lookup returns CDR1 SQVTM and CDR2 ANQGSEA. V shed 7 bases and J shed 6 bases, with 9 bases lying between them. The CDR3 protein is CSAGMAEAFF. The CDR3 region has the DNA TGCAGCGCCGGAATGGCTGAAGCTTTCTTT.

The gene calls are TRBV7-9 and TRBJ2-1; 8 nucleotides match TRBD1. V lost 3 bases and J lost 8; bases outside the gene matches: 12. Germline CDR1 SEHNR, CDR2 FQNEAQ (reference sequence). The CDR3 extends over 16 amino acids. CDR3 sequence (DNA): TGTGCCAGCAGCTTTGGGACAGGCCTCGGAGGGGATGAGCAGTTCTTC. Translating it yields CASSFGTGLGGDEQFF.

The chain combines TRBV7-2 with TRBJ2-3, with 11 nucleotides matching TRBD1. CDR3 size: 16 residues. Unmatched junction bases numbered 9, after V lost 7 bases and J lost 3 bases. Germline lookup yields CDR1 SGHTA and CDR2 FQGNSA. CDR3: CASNEPGTGGTDTQYF. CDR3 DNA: TGTGCCAGCAACGAACCAGGGACAGGGGGTACAGATACGCAGTATTTT.

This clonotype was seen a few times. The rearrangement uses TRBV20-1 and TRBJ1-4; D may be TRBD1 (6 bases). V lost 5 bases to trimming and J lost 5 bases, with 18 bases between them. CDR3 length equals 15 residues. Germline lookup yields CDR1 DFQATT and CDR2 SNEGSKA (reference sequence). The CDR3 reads CSAALRGGLNEKLFF. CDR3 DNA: TGCAGTGCTGCCCTTAGAGGGGGGCTAAATGAAAAACTGTTTTTT.

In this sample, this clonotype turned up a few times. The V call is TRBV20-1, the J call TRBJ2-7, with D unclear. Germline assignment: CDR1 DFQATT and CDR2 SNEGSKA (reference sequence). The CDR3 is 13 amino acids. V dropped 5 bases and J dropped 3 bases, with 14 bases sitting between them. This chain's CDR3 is CSAPSTEYYEQYF. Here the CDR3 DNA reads TGCAGTGCTCCTTCGACGGAATACTACGAGCAGTACTTC.

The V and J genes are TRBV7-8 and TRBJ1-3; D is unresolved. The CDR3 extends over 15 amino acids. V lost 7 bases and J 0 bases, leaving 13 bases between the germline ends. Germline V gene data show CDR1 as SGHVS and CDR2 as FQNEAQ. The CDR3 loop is CASKGSMLSGNTIYF. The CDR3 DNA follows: TGTGCCAGCAAGGGATCGATGCTCTCTGGAAACACCATATATTTT.

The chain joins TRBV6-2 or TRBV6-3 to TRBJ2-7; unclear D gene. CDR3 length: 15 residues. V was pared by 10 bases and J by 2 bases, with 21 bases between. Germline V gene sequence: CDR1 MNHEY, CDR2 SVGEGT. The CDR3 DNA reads TGTGCCACCCTCCCGGAAGCAGCGCGCACCTACGAGCAGTACTTC. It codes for CATLPEAARTYEQYF.

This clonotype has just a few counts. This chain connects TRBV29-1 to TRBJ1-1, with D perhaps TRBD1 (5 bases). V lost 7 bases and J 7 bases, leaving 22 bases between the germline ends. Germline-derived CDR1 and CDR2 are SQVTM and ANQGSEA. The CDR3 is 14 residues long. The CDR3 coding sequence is TGCAGCGCCGTGATCTCTGGGGCGGGGGATGAAGCTTTCTTT. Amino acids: CSAVISGAGDEAFF.

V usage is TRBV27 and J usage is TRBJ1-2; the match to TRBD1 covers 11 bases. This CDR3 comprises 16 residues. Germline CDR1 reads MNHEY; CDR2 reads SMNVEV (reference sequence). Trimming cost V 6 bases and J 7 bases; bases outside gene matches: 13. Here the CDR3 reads CASREGGTGGRSGYTF. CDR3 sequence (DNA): TGTGCCAGCAGGGAAGGGGGGACAGGGGGAAGGAGTGGCTACACCTTC.

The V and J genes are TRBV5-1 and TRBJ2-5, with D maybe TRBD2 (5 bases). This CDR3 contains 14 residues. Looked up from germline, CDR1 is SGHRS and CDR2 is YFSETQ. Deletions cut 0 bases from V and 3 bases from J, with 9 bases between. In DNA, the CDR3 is TGCGCCAGCAGCTTGGCGATCGGGGAAGAGACCCAGTACTTC. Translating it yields CASSLAIGEETQYF.

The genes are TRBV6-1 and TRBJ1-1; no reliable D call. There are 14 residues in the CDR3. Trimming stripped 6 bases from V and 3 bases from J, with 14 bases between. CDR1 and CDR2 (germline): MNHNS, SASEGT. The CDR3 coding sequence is TGTGCCAGCAGAGCCGTTACGGCTGACACTGAAGCTTTCTTT. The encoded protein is CASRAVTADTEAFF.

Here the CDR3 reads CASKLAGGIGQFF. The CDR3 DNA sequence: TGTGCCAGCAAACTAGCGGGGGGCATCGGGCAGTTCTTC. The chain uses TRBV6-5 and TRBJ2-1; 12 nucleotides agree with TRBD2. The length of the CDR3 is 13 residues. The junction had 7 bases not matched to a gene; V was cut back by 7 bases and J by 12 bases. CDR1 is MNHEY, CDR2 SVGAGI, per germline.

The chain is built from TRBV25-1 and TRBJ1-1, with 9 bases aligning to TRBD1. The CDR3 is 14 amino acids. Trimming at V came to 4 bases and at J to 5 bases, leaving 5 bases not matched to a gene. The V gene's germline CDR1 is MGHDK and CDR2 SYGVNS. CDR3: CASSGEQGATEAFF. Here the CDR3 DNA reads TGTGCCAGCAGTGGGGAACAGGGGGCTACTGAAGCTTTCTTT. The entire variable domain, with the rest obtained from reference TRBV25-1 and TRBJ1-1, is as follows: EADIYQTPRYLVIGTGKKITLECSQTMGHDKMYWYQQDPGMELHLIHYSYGVNSTEKGDLSSESTVSRIRTEHFPLTLESARPSHTSQYLCASSGEQGATEAFFGQGTRLTVV.

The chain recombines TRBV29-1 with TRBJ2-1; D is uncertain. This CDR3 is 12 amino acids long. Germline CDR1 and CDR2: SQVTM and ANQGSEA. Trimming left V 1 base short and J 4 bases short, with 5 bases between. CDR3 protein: CSVEGGYNEQFF. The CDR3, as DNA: TGCAGCGTTGAAGGGGGATACAATGAGCAGTTCTTC.